The 15 T cell receptor beta chains in this list originate from one sample, sequenced in a study of T cell responses to AZD1222 COVID-19 vaccine. Clones were sequenced by immunoSEQ multiplex PCR, and TCRdb holds only the in-frame ones, with some missing. The sample has roughly 150,000 clones; under 95% are singletons. Source: peripheral blood, taken on day 0 of AZD1222 vaccination. The receptors were gathered from an adult in good health.

This chain uses TRBV9 with TRBJ2-7; D possibly uses TRBD1 or TRBD2 (6 bases each). The CDR3 runs 15 residues. From germline, CDR1 is SGDLS and CDR2 YYNGEE. V lost 4 bases and J lost 5, with 19 bases in between. As DNA, the CDR3 is TGTGCCAGCAGCCACGGAAGGGGGGAGAGGGACGAGCAGTACTTC. Its translation is CASSHGRGERDEQYF.

The V gene is TRBV27, the J gene TRBJ1-2, with D unresolved. The V gene's germline CDR1 is MNHEY and CDR2 SMNVEV (reference sequence). This CDR3 contains 13 residues. V shed 4 bases and J shed 7 bases, with 13 bases lying between them. The chain's CDR3 is CASSSAGVGGYTF. The CDR3 DNA is TGTGCCAGCAGTTCAGCTGGGGTTGGTGGCTACACCTTC.

This clone was found once. This chain links TRBV3-1 (or the pseudogene TRBV3-2) with TRBJ2-1; 8 bases match TRBD2. CDR3 length: 18 amino acids. V was pared by 0 bases and J by 0 bases, with 7 bases of the junction left unmatched. The V gene's germline CDR1 is LGHDT and CDR2 YNNKEL (reference sequence). CDR3 DNA: TGTGCCAGCAGCCAAGACGGGCTAGCGGGTAGCTCCTACAATGAGCAGTTCTTC. It codes for CASSQDGLAGSSYNEQFF.

The rearrangement uses TRBV11-2 and TRBJ2-1, with D perhaps matching TRBD2 (5 bases). V gave up 5 bases and J gave up 2 bases, with 13 bases separating them. Germline CDR1 SGHAT, CDR2 FQNNGV. There are 15 residues in the CDR3. The CDR3 sequence is CASSHNPGTYNEQFF. The CDR3 DNA reads TGTGCCAGCAGCCACAACCCGGGGACCTACAATGAGCAGTTCTTC.

This clone was found once. In nucleotides, the CDR3 is TGTGCCTGGAGCCTCACAGGGTCTAGCGCTTTCTTT. This gives the protein CAWSLTGSSAFF. The chain uses TRBV30 and TRBJ1-1; maybe TRBD1 (6 bases). V dropped 3 bases and J dropped 11 bases, with 16 bases sitting between them. This CDR3 is built from 12 residues. The V gene's germline CDR1 is GTSNPN and CDR2 SVGIG (reference sequence). Complete variable domain (other parts from reference TRBV30 and TRBJ1-1): SQTIHQWPATLVQPVGSPLSLECTVEGTSNPNLYWYRQAAGRGLQLLFYSVGIGQISSEVPQNLSASRPQDRQFILSSKKLLLSDSGFYLCAWSLTGSSAFFGQGTRLTVV.

The CDR3 nucleotides read TGTGCCAGCAGCTTAGGGGGGACAGGGAACATCGGAAAACTGTTTTTT. Translated, it gives CASSLGGTGNIGKLFF. The rearrangement uses TRBV7-2 and TRBJ1-4; TRBD1 agrees at 9 bases. The CDR3 runs 16 residues. The germline gives CDR1 SGHTA, CDR2 FQGNSA. After removal of 1 base from V and 10 bases from J, the junction contained 10 bases not matched to a gene.

The chain uses TRBV6-6 and TRBJ2-1; D is possibly TRBD1 or TRBD2 (5 bases each). Trimming cost V 5 bases and J 6 bases, with 8 bases left between them. CDR1 is MNHNY, CDR2 SVGAGI, per germline (reference sequence). The CDR3 totals 12 residues. CDR3 sequence (DNA): TGTGCCAGCAGTGGGGGTGGCAATGAGCAGTTCTTC. Protein sequence: CASSGGGNEQFF.

The chain couples TRBV10-3 to TRBJ2-7; D is unresolved. V was pared by 10 bases and J by 2 bases, with 15 bases between. This CDR3 comprises 13 residues. Germline-derived CDR1 and CDR2 are ENHRY and SYGVKD. CDR3 DNA: TGTGCCACCTCCGCAGGCCTCGCCTACGAGCAGTACTTC. Its translation is CATSAGLAYEQYF.

This clone was seen only once. V is TRBV27 and J is TRBJ2-1, with TRBD2 identical over 10 bases. CDR3 length: 18 residues. V shed 2 bases, J shed 5 bases, and the junction held 12 bases outside the gene matches. CDR1 and CDR2 (germline): MNHEY, SMNVEV (reference sequence). The CDR3 DNA sequence: TGTGCCAGCAGTTTAAGGGGCCAGAGCGGGAGGGCTAACAATGAGCAGTTCTTC. It specifies CASSLRGQSGRANNEQFF.

This chain connects TRBV19 to TRBJ1-5; D is ambiguous. Germline-derived CDR1 and CDR2 are LNHDA and SQIVND (reference sequence). The CDR3 has 15 residues. V was clipped by 5 bases and J by 1 base, with 12 bases between them. CDR3 bases: TGTGCCAGTAGTGATAAGGGCTACAGCAATCAGCCCCAGCATTTT. It is translated as CASSDKGYSNQPQHF.

This clone has a handful of counts. The chain employs TRBV5-4 and TRBJ2-2, with 13 nucleotides matching TRBD2. With V trimmed by 1 base and J by 4 bases, 7 bases remained unmatched. The CDR3 is 18 amino acids. Germline CDR1 is SGHNT and CDR2 is YYREEE (reference sequence). CDR3 loop: CASSLSTSGGAGTGELFF. As DNA, the CDR3 is TGTGCCAGCAGCTTGAGTACTAGCGGGGGGGCCGGCACCGGGGAGCTGTTTTTT.

The rearrangement joins TRBV15 to TRBJ1-3; TRBD1 might be the D (5 bases). V dropped 1 base and J dropped 4 bases, with 11 bases sitting between them. This CDR3 is built from 15 residues. The germline V gene has CDR1 LNHNV and CDR2 YYDKDF (reference sequence). CDR3 loop: CATSRGGWTGNTIYF. The CDR3 DNA sequence: TGTGCCACCAGCAGAGGGGGTTGGACAGGAAACACCATATATTTT.

The chain is built from TRBV21-1 and TRBJ1-5; TRBD1 was called by the table and not checked on the DNA. TRBV21-1 corresponds to a pseudogene. The CDR3 runs to 13 residues. The CDR3 sequence is CASSKGHNQPQHF. The CDR3 region has the DNA TGTGCCAGCAGCAAAGGACACAATCAGCCCCAGCATTTT.

V gene TRBV7-2 combines with J gene TRBJ2-5; tentatively, D is TRBD1 or TRBD2 (6 bases each). Germline-derived CDR1 and CDR2 are SGHTA and FQGNSA. The V end was cut by 3 bases, the J end by 1 base, with 9 bases between. CDR3 length: 14 amino acids. The CDR3 coding sequence is TGTGCCAGCAGCTTGGGGGGCGGCCAAGAGACCCAGTACTTC. It yields the protein CASSLGGGQETQYF.

V and J are TRBV4-3 and TRBJ1-1; D not certain. Between the trimmed V and J ends, which lost 4 bases and 0 bases, there was a span of 12 bases. This CDR3 has 15 residues. Germline-derived CDR1 and CDR2 are LGHNA and YSLEER. As DNA, the CDR3 is TGCGCCAGCAGCCGAACGGAGATTCTGAACACTGAAGCTTTCTTT. Protein sequence: CASSRTEILNTEAFF.